This TCR beta chain was sequenced during a study of blood T cell repertoires in COVID-19. The overall study: The origin of the acute and convalescent COVID-19 samples was the United States, Italy and Spain. T cells, B-cell-depleted T cells, or PBMCs supplied cDNA or gDNA.

Original processing notes: Amplifying reference gene primers gave estimates of nucleated cell counts. Some clones are missing from TCRdb's copy, which holds only in-frame ones; the method was immunoSEQ multiplex PCR. The DNA was the basis for D and trimming; V, J and clone size are from that table. This table holds about 26,000 clones, roughly 90% found once. The CDR3 loop spans 16 amino acids. Germline assignment: CDR1 SEHNR and CDR2 FQNEAQ (reference sequence). Germline trimming cut 6 bases from V and 4 bases from J; bases unmatched to any gene: 7. The chain carries TRBV7-9 and TRBJ2-3; TRBD2 aligns across 13 bases. The material sequenced was peripheral blood. This clonotype originated in a man between 65 and 85 years old with acute or convalescent COVID-19. The CDR3 DNA is TGTGCCAGCAGGGGACTAGCGGGGAGAGGGGCAGATACGCAGTATTTT. Amino acids: CASRGLAGRGADTQYF. Together with reference TRBV7-9 and TRBJ2-3, the CDR3 gives the full variable domain: DTGVSQNPRHKITKRGQNVTFRCDPISEHNRLYWYRQTLGQGPEFLTYFQNEAQLEKSRLLSDRFSAERPKGSFSTLEIQRTEQGDSAMYLCASRGLAGRGADTQYFGPGTRLTVL.